This T cell receptor (beta chain) was obtained from a study of pediatric ulcerative colitis. Study findings and constraints: Total lymphocyte DNA, not sorted subsets, was the template. Two rectal CDR3 clonotypes occurred in all ulcerative colitis patients. Compared with controls, ulcerative colitis showed greater blood-rectum clone sharing.

In its sample, this clone was seen once. Its matching antigen is unknown. Only in-frame clones appear in the TCRdb table, and some are missing; sequencing was by immunoSEQ multiplex PCR. The table lists roughly 54,000 clones, 87% of them singletons, with about 1.5% in the top ten. The sample comprised blood. This receptor was identified in a boy under 18 who was a control in a study of pediatric ulcerative colitis.

The CDR3 sequence: CARSLVGTSPYEQYF. The CDR3, as DNA: TGTGCCAGAAGCTTGGTTGGGACTAGCCCCTACGAGCAGTACTTC. This chain joins TRBV5-3 and TRBJ2-7; TRBD2 matches 9 bases. TRBV5-3 is an open reading frame, and its role is uncertain. With 0 bases clipped from V and 2 bases from J, the junction kept 3 bases outside the gene matches. The CDR3 covers 15 residues.